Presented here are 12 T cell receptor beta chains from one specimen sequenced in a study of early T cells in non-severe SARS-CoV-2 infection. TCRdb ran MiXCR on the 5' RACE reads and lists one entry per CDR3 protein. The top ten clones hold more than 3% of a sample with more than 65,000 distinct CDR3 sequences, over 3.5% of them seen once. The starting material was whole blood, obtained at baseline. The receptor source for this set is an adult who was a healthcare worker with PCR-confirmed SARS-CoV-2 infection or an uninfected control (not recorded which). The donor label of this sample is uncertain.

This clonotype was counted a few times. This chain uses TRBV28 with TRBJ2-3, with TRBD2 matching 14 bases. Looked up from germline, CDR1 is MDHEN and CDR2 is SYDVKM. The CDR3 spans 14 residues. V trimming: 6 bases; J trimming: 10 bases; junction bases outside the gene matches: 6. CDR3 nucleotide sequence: TGTGCCAGCAGCGGGACTAGCGGGAGCAGGGCGCAGTATTTT. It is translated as CASSGTSGSRAQYF.

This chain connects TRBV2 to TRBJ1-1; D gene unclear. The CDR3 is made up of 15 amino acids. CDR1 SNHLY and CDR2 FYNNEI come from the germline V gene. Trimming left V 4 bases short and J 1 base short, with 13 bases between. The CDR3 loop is CASSVSYTANTEAFF. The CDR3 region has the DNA TGTGCCAGCAGTGTATCTTATACGGCGAACACTGAAGCTTTCTTT.

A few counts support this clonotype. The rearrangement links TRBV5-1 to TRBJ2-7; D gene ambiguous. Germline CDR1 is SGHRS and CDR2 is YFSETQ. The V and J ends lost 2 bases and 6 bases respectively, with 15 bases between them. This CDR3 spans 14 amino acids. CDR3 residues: CASSFDSQWGEQYF. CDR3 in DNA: TGCGCCAGCAGCTTCGACTCTCAATGGGGCGAGCAGTACTTC.

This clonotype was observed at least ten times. CDR3 nucleotide sequence: TGTGCCAGCAGCTCTCCGGGACAGCCTTCGAACGAGCAGTACTTC. This translates into CASSSPGQPSNEQYF. This sequence joins TRBV4-2 and TRBJ2-7, with 7 bases that match TRBD1. The germline CDR1 and CDR2 sequences are LGHNA and YNFKEQ. The ends lost 5 bases at V and 5 bases at J; junction bases unmatched: 12. The CDR3 is made up of 15 amino acids.

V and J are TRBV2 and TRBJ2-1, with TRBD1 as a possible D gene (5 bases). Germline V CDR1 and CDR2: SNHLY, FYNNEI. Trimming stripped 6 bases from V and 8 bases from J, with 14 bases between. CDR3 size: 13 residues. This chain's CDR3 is CASRPWGKYEQFF. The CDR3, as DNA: TGTGCCAGCAGACCATGGGGCAAATATGAGCAGTTCTTC.

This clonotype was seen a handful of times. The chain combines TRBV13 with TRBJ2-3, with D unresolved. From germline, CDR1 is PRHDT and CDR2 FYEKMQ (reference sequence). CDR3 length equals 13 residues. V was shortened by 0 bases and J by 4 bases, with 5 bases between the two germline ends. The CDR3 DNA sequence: TGTGCCAGCAGCTTAGGCCTTTCAGATACGCAGTATTTT. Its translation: CASSLGLSDTQYF.

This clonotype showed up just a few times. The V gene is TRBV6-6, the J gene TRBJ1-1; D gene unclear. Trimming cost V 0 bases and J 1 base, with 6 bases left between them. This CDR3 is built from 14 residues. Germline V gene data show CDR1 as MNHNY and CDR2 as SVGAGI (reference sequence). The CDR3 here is CASSYSAQNTEAFF. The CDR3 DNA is TGTGCCAGCAGTTACTCCGCCCAGAACACTGAAGCTTTCTTT.

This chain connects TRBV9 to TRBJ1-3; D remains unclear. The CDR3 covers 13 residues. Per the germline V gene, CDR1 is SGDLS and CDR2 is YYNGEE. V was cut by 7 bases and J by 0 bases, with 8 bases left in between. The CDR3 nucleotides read TGTGCCAGCGCTCCCAGCTCTGGAAACACCATATATTTT. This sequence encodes CASAPSSGNTIYF.

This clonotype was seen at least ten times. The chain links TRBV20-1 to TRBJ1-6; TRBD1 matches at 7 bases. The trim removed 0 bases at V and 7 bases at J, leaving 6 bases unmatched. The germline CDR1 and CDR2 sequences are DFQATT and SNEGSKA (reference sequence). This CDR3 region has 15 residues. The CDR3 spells CSARDQEQGNSPLHF. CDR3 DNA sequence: TGCAGTGCTAGAGATCAAGAACAGGGGAATTCACCCCTCCACTTT.

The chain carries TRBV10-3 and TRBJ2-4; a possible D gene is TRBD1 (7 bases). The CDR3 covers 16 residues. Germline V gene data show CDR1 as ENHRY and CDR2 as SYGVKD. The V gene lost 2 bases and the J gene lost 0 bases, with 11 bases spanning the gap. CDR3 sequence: CAISEGQGGAKNIQYF. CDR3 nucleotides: TGTGCCATCAGTGAGGGTCAGGGGGGAGCCAAAAACATTCAGTACTTC.

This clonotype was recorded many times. The CDR3: CASSPGLAALITGELFF. CDR3 coding DNA: TGTGCCAGCAGTCCCGGACTAGCGGCGCTAATCACCGGGGAGCTGTTTTTT. The V and J genes are TRBV28 and TRBJ2-2; 10 bases align to TRBD2. The junction had 10 bases not matched to a gene; V was cut back by 5 bases and J by 4 bases. Germline CDR1 reads MDHEN; CDR2 reads SYDVKM. CDR3 length: 17 amino acids.

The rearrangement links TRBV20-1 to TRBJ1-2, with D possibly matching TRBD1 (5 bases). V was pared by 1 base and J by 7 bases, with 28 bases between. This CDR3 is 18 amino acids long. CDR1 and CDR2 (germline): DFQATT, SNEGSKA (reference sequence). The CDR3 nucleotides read TGCAGTGCTAGAGTATCAGGGCCTGCCGAGGGGAGGCTTTTTGGCTACACCTTC. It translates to CSARVSGPAEGRLFGYTF.